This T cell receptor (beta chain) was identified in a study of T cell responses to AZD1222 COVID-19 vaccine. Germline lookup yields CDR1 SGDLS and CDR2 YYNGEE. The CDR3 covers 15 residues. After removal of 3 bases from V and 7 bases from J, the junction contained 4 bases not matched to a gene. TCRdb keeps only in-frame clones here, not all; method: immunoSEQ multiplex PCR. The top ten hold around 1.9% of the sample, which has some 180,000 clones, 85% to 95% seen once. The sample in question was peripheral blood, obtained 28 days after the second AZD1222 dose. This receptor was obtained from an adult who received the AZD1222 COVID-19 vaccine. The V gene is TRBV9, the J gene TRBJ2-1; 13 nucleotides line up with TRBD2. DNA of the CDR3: TGTGCCAGCAGCGCACTAGCGGGGGGGCGGAATGAGCAGTTCTTC. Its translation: CASSALAGGRNEQFF.